This T cell receptor (beta chain) was captured by sequencing in a study of blood T cell repertoires in COVID-19. Across the study: T cells, B-cell-depleted T cells, or PBMCs provided the cDNA or gDNA that served as material.

Clinical history reported by participants formed the basis on which cohorts were assigned. Recovered Cohort 3 donors showed two negative PCRs, clearance, or symptom resolution. Sequencing was performed with immunoSEQ multiplex PCR; in TCRdb, only in-frame clones are kept and a portion is missing. The sample yields roughly 68,000 clones, 88% seen once. Germline V gives CDR1 LNHDA, CDR2 SQIVND (reference sequence). V lost 6 bases to trimming and J lost 2 bases, with 16 bases between them. This CDR3 comprises 16 residues. This chain joins TRBV19 and TRBJ2-2; the D is unclear. What was sequenced was PBMCs or T cells enriched from blood (not recorded which). This clonotype was sampled from a woman aged 40 to 55 who had recovered from COVID-19. Written as DNA, the CDR3 is TGTGCCAGTAGCAGCACGCGGAGTTATAACACCGGGGAGCTGTTTTTT. Translated, it gives CASSSTRSYNTGELFF. Full variable domain (outside the CDR3, taken from reference TRBV19 and TRBJ2-2): DGGITQSPKYLFRKEGQNVTLSCEQNLNHDAMYWYRQDPGQGLRLIYYSQIVNDFQKGDIAEGYSVSREKKESFPLTVTSAQKNPTAFYLCASSSTRSYNTGELFFGEGSRLTVL.